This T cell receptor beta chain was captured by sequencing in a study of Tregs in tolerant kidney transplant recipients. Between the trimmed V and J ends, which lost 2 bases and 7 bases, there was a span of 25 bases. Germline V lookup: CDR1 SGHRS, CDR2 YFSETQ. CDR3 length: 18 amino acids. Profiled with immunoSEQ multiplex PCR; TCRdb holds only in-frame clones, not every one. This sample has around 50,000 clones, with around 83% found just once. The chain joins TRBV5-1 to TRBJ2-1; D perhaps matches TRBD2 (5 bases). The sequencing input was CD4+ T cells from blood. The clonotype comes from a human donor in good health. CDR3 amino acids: CASSFDPPGSVNRNEQFF. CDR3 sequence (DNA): TGCGCCAGCAGCTTCGACCCTCCGGGTAGCGTAAACCGAAATGAGCAGTTCTTC.